These T cell receptor beta chains were read from a single sample in a study of T-cell reconstitution after alpha-beta-depleted transplantation in children. Each CDR3 protein is one row after TCRdb ran MiXCR on the PCR reads. The table includes roughly 400,000 distinct CDR3 sequences, approximately 42% detected once. The specimen comprised PBMCs, sampled before TCRalphabeta/CD19-depleted stem cell transplant. These receptors were obtained from a girl aged 2 to 10 with aplastic anemia, due to receive a stem cell transplant. CDR3s include the opening cysteine and the closing phenylalanine or tryptophan. The D gene is left open where the match is weak. Size is omitted from some rows. Given values are once, few, many or a class for expanded clones.

d_call,clone_size,v_call,j_call,cdr3_nt,cdr3_aa
-,-,TRBV3-1,TRBJ2-7,TGTGCCAGCAGCCAGGTTGGCAACGAGCAGTACTTC,CASSQVGNEQYF
-,-,TRBV28,TRBJ2-2,TGTGCCAGCGGTACGGACCGCACCGGGGAGCTGTTTTTT,CASGTDRTGELFF
-,-,TRBV4-1,TRBJ2-5,TGCGCCAGCAGCCAAGTATTTGCTACGGGACAAGAGACCCAGTACTTC,CASSQVFATGQETQYF
TRBD1,-,TRBV14,TRBJ1-1,TGTGCCAGCAGCCAAGGCCCTTCCGGGACAGGTAACACTGAAGCTTTCTTT,CASSQGPSGTGNTEAFF
TRBD2,-,TRBV28,TRBJ2-5,TGTGCCAGCAGTGGAGGTGGCGCTAGCGGGAGAGGGCAGACCCAGTACTTC,CASSGGGASGRGQTQYF
-,few,TRBV12-3/TRBV12-4,TRBJ2-1,TGTGCCAGCACCCGAGGGGGGGTATCCTACAATGAGCAGTTCTTC,CASTRGGVSYNEQFF
TRBD1,-,TRBV6-1,TRBJ1-4,TGTGCCAGCAGTCATGGACAGGGCGCGTTTGAAAAACTGTTTTTT,CASSHGQGAFEKLFF
TRBD1,-,TRBV18,TRBJ2-7,TGTGCCAGCTCACATCCCGGGACAGCCAATTACGAGCAGTACTTC,CASSHPGTANYEQYF
-,-,TRBV6-1,TRBJ2-7,TGTGCCAGCACCCCGTGGCAGGGGCCCTACGAGCAGTACTTC,CASTPWQGPYEQYF
-,-,TRBV20-1,TRBJ2-5,TGCAGTGCTAGATCTCACGGGGGTGGCCAAGAGACCCAGTACTTC,CSARSHGGGQETQYF